One TCR beta chain is described in this entry. The sample comes from a study of T cell changes during pregnancy in multiple sclerosis. Measured with immunoSEQ multiplex PCR; TCRdb has only the in-frame clones, and not every one. The sample includes about 80,000 clones, nearly 95% of them seen just once. Trimming left V 0 bases short and J 6 bases short, with 13 bases between. This CDR3 contains 15 residues. From germline, CDR1 is SEHNR and CDR2 FQNEAQ (reference sequence). Sequencing was performed on peripheral blood, taken in the second trimester of pregnancy. The receptor comes from a female donor in good health, enrolled as a control in a pregnancy study. The chain couples TRBV7-9 to TRBJ2-3; maybe TRBD2 (5 bases). DNA of the CDR3: TGTGCCAGCAGCTTAGCGATTGCGGGCGCTGATACGCAGTATTTT. This codes for CASSLAIAGADTQYF.